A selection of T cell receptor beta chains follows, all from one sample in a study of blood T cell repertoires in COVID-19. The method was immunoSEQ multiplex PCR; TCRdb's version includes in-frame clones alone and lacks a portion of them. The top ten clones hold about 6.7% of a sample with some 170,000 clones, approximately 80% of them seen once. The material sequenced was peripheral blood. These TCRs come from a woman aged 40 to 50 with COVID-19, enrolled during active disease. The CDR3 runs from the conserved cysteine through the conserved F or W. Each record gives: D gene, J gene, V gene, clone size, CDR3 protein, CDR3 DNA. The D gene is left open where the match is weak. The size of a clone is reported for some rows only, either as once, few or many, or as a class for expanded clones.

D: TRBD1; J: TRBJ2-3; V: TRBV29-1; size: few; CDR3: CSVEDPLHRGWSTDTQYF; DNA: TGCAGCGTTGAAGATCCTCTCCACAGGGGATGGAGCACAGATACGCAGTATTTT
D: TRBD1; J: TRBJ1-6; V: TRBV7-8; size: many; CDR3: CASSLQGGQAIHSPLHF; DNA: TGTGCCAGCAGCTTACAAGGAGGACAGGCCATACATTCACCCCTCCACTTT
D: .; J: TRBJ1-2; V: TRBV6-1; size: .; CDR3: CASSEDGGPPSNGYTF; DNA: TGTGCCAGCAGTGAAGATGGAGGGCCTCCGTCGAACGGCTACACCTTC
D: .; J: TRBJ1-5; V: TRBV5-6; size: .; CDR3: CASTRGGGTDQPQHF; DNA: TGTGCCAGCACCCGTGGGGGGGGTACGGATCAGCCCCAGCATTTT
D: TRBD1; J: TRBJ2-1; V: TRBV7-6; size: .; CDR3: CASSLMGQGGDEQFF; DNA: TGTGCCAGCAGCTTAATGGGACAGGGGGGGGATGAGCAGTTCTTC
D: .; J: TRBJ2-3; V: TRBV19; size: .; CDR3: CASRESGADTQYF; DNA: TGTGCCAGTAGGGAATCGGGTGCAGATACGCAGTATTTT
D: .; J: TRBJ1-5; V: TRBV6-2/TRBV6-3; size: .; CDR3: CASSPGGAQPQHF; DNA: TGTGCCAGCAGTCCCGGCGGGGCCCAGCCCCAGCATTTT
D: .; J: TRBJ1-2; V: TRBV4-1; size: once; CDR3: CASSQGPRTNYGYTF; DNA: TGCGCCAGCAGCCAAGGTCCGCGGACTAACTATGGCTACACCTTC
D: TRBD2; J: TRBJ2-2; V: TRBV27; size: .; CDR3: CASSLWSGTSGSHTGELFF; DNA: TGTGCCAGCAGTTTATGGTCCGGGACTAGCGGGAGTCACACCGGGGAGCTGTTTTTT
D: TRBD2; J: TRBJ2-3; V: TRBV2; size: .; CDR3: CASKREGPGDTQYF; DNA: TGTGCCAGCAAAAGGGAGGGGCCGGGGGATACGCAGTATTTT
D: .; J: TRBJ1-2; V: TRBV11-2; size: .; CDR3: CASSLGWLYGYTF; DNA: TGTGCCAGCAGCTTAGGGTGGCTCTATGGCTACACCTTC
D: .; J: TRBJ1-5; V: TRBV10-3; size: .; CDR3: CAISDGGTSIKPQHF; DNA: TGTGCCATCAGTGACGGGGGGACATCGATCAAGCCCCAGCATTTT
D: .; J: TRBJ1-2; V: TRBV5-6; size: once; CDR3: CASSLPRSYGYTF; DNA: TGTGCCAGCAGCTTGCCCAGATCCTATGGCTACACCTTC
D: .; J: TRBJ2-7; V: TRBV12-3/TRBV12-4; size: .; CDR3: CASRRDGRYEQYF; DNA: TGTGCCAGCAGGCGGGACGGAAGATACGAGCAGTACTTC
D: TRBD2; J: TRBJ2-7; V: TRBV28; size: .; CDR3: CASSPVGASGSSYEQYF; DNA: TGTGCCAGCAGTCCGGTGGGCGCGAGCGGGAGCTCCTACGAGCAGTACTTC
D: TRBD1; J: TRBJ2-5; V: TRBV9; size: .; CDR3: CASSAPGTGGRETQYF; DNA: TGTGCCAGCAGCGCCCCCGGGACAGGGGGGAGAGAGACCCAGTACTTC
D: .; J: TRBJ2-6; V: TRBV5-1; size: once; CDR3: CASSLDRADSGANVLTF; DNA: TGCGCCAGCAGCTTGGACAGGGCCGACTCTGGGGCCAACGTCCTGACTTTC
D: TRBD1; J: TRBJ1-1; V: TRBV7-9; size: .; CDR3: CASSFRQGVDTEAFF; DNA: TGTGCCAGCAGCTTTCGTCAGGGGGTCGACACTGAAGCTTTCTTT
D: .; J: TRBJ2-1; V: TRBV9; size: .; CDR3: CASSQYSRGHSSYNEQFF; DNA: TGTGCCAGCAGCCAATATTCTAGGGGCCATAGCTCCTACAATGAGCAGTTCTTC
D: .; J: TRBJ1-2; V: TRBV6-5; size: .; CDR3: CASSYWAGRYGGYTF; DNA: TGTGCCAGCAGTTACTGGGCAGGGAGGTATGGAGGCTACACCTTC
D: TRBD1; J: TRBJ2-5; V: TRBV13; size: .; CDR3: CASSLAWDRQETQYF; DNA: TGTGCCAGCAGCTTAGCATGGGACAGGCAAGAGACCCAGTACTTC
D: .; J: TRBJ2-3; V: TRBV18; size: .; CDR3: CASSPLQGWGADTQYF; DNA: TGTGCCAGCTCACCACTTCAGGGTTGGGGCGCAGATACGCAGTATTTT
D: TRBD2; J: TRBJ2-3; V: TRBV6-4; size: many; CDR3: CASSDGTSGGDTQYF; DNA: TGTGCCAGCAGTGACGGGACTAGCGGGGGGGATACGCAGTATTTT
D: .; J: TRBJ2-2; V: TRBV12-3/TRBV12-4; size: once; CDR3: CASSFGPGELFF; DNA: TGTGCCAGCAGTTTTGGCCCCGGGGAGCTGTTTTTT
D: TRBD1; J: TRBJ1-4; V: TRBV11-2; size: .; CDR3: CASSSTGGISEKLFF; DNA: TGTGCCAGCAGCTCAACAGGGGGCATCAGTGAAAAACTGTTTTTT
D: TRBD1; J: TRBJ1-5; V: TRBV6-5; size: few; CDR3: CASRLGGAGQPQHF; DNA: TGTGCCAGCAGATTAGGGGGCGCGGGTCAGCCCCAGCATTTT
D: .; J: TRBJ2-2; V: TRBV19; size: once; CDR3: CASTITTGTGELFF; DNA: TGTGCCAGTACCATTACGACAGGCACCGGGGAGCTGTTTTTT
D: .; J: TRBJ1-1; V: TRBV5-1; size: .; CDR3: CASSATTDRNTEAFF; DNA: TGCGCCAGCAGCGCTACGACGGACAGGAACACTGAAGCTTTCTTT
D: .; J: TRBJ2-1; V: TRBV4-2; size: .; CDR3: CASSQEGRGGGNNEQFF; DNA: TGTGCCAGCAGCCAAGAGGGCCGGGGAGGGGGAAACAATGAGCAGTTCTTC